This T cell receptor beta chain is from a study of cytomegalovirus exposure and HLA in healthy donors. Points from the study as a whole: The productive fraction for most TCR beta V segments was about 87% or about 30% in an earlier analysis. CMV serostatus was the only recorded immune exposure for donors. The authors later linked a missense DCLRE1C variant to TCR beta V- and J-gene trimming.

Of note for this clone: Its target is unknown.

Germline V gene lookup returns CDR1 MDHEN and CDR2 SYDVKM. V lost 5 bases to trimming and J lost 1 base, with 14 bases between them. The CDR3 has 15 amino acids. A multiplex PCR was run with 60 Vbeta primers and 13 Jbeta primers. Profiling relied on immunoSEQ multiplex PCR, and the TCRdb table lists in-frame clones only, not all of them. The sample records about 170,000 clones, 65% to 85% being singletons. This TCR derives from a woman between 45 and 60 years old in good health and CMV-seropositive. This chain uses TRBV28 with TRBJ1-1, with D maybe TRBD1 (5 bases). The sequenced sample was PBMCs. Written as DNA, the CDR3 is TGTGCCAGCAGTCTAGGGGTGGGGGGGAACACTGAAGCTTTCTTT. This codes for CASSLGVGGNTEAFF. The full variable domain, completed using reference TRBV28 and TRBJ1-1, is DVKVTQSSRYLVKRTGEKVFLECVQDMDHENMFWYRQDPGLGLRLIYFSYDVKMKEKGDIPEGYSVSREKKERFSLILESASTNQTSMYLCASSLGVGGNTEAFFGQGTRLTVV.